Presented here are 6 T cell receptor beta chains from one specimen sequenced in a study of cytomegalovirus exposure and HLA in healthy donors (dated by TCRdb to 2016 to 2017). The library was made by the immunoSEQ multiplex PCR assay. The multiplex PCR relied on a mix of 60 forward primers for TCR Vbeta segments and 13 reverse primers for TCR Jbeta segments. The source is immuneACCESS, and TCRdb retained only in-frame sequences with V and J called. Part of the clones is not carried over; for the studies checked, unresolved V genes explain less than half of this, and the remainder is unexplained. This sample holds under 140,000 clones; approximately 84% were observed only once. Jointly, the top ten make up about 1.7% of the sample. Sample: PBMCs. The source of these receptors is a man aged 40-50 years in good health and CMV-seronegative.

The chain links TRBV27 to TRBJ1-5, with 7 bases fitting TRBD1. The CDR3 is made up of 13 amino acids. From germline, CDR1 is MNHEY and CDR2 SMNVEV (reference sequence). Trimming took 5 bases from V and 7 from J; bases not matched to a gene: 5. The CDR3 nucleotides are TGTGCCAGCAGTCCAACAGGGGCCCAGCCCCAGCATTTT. It codes for CASSPTGAQPQHF.

The V gene is TRBV2, the J gene TRBJ2-5, with 8 bases identical to TRBD1. Germline V CDR1 and CDR2: SNHLY, FYNNEI. The V and J ends lost 6 bases and 3 bases, in that order; junction bases with no gene match: 12. The CDR3 length is 16 residues. The CDR3 DNA is TGTGCCAGCAGCCAGGGGGCAGGGGGGTTAAAAGAGACCCAGTACTTC. Amino acid sequence: CASSQGAGGLKETQYF.

The J gene is TRBJ2-3, the V gene TRBV28; the match to TRBD2 covers 7 bases. After removal of 6 bases from V and 1 base from J, the junction contained 4 bases not matched to a gene. The CDR3 contains 14 residues. Germline V gene sequence: CDR1 MDHEN, CDR2 SYDVKM. The CDR3 DNA is TGTGCCAGCAGGCTAGCGGCCCGCACAGATACGCAGTATTTT. This codes for CASRLAARTDTQYF. The whole variable domain, filled in from reference TRBV28 and TRBJ2-3, reads DVKVTQSSRYLVKRTGEKVFLECVQDMDHENMFWYRQDPGLGLRLIYFSYDVKMKEKGDIPEGYSVSREKKERFSLILESASTNQTSMYLCASRLAARTDTQYFGPGTRLTVL.

This clone occurred a few times. V is TRBV4-2 and J is TRBJ1-5; D ambiguous. This CDR3 spans 14 amino acids. Germline V gives CDR1 LGHNA, CDR2 YNFKEQ. The V end was cut by 6 bases, the J end by 0 bases, with 9 bases between. The CDR3 sequence: CASRSADSNQPQHF. In nucleotides, the CDR3 is TGTGCCAGCAGATCCGCGGATAGCAATCAGCCCCAGCATTTT.

The chain combines TRBV9 with TRBJ1-2; D is uncertain. CDR1 SGDLS and CDR2 YYNGEE come from the germline V gene. V was pared by 0 bases and J by 4 bases, with 7 bases between. The CDR3 is 13 residues long. The CDR3 DNA reads as TGTGCCAGCAGCGTAGGACTGTTCTATGGCTACACCTTC. Its protein is CASSVGLFYGYTF.

CDR3 amino acids: CASSSTGVVEKLFF. The CDR3 coding sequence is TGTGCCAGCAGTTCTACAGGGGTGGTTGAAAAACTGTTTTTT. The chain combines TRBV6-5 with TRBJ1-4; the match to TRBD1 covers 7 bases. V trimming: 4 bases; J trimming: 7 bases; junction bases outside the gene matches: 6. Per germline, CDR1 MNHEY and CDR2 SVGAGI. The CDR3 consists of 14 residues.